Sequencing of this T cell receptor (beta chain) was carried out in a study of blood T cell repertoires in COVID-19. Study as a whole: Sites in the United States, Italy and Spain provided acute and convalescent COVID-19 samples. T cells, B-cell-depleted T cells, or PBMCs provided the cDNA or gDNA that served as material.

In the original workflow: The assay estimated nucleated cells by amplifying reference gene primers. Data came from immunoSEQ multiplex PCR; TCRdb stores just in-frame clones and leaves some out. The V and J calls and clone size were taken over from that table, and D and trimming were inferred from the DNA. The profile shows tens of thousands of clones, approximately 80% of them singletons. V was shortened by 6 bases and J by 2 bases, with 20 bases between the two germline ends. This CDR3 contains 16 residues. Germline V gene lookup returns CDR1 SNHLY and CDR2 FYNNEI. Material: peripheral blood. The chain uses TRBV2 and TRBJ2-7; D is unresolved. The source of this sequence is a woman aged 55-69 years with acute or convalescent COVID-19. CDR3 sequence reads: CASRPLTATQPYEQYF. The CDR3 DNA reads TGTGCCAGCAGACCGTTAACAGCTACCCAGCCCTACGAGCAGTACTTC.